This T cell receptor beta chain emerged from a study of early T cells in non-severe SARS-CoV-2 infection. This clonotype was seen repeatedly, ten times or more. In germline, CDR1 is LGHDT, CDR2 YNNKEL (reference sequence). The ends were cut back, 6 bases at V and 4 bases at J, with 6 bases in the middle. CDR3 length equals 11 residues. MiXCR, run by TCRdb on the 5' RACE reads, gives a single entry per CDR3 protein. The table shows tens of thousands of distinct CDR3 sequences, with about 8.2% occurring only once. The chain uses TRBV3-1 and TRBJ2-5; D gene uncertain. This TCR was recovered from an adult who was a healthcare worker with PCR-confirmed SARS-CoV-2 infection or an uninfected control (not recorded which). Sequenced input: whole blood. In nucleotides, the CDR3 is TGTGCCAGCAGTCAGGCAGAGACCCAGTACTTC. It translates to CASSQAETQYF.